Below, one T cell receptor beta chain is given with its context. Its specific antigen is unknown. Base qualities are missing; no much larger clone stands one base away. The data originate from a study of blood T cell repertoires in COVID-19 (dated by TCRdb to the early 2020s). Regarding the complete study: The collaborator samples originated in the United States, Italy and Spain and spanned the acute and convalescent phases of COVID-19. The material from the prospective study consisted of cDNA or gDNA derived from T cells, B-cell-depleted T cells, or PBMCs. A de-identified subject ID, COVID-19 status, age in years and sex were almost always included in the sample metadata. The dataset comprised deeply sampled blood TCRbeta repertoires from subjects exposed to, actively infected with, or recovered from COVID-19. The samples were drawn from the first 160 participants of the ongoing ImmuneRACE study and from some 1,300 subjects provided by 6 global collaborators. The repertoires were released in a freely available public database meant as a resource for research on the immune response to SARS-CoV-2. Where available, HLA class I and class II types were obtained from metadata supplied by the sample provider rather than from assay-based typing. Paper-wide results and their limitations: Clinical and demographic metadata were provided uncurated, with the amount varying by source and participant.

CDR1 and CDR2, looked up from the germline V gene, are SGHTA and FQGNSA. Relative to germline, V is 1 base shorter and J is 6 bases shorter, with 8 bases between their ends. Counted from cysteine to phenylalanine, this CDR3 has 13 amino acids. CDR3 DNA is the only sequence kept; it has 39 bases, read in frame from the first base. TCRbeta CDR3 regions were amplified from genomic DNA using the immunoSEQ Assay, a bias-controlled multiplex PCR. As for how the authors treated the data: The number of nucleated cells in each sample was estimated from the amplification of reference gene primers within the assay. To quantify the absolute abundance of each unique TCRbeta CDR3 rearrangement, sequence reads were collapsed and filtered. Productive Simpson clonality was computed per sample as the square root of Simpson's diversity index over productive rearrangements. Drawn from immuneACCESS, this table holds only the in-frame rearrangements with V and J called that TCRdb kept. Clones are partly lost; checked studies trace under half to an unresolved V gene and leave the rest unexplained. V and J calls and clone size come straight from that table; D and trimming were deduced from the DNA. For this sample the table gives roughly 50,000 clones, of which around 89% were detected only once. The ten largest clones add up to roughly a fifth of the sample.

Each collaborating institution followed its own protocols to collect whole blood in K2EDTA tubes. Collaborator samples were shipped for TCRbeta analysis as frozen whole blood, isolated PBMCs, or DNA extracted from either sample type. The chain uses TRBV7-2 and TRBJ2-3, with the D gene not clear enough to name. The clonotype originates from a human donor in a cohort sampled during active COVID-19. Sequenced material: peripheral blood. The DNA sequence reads TGTGCCAGCAGCTTAGTGTCGGTGGATACGCAGTATTTT. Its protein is CASSLVSVDTQYF. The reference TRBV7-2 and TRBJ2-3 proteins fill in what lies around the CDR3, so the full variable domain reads GAGVSQSPSNKVTEKGKDVELRCDPISGHTALYWYRQSLGQGLEFLIYFQGNSAPDKSGLPSDRFSAERTGGSVSTLTIQRTQQEDSAVYLCASSLVSVDTQYFGPGTRLTVL.